Presented here are 15 T cell receptor beta chains from one specimen sequenced in a study of vaccination and CD4 T cells after COVID-19. Sequencing of DNA taken from cultured CD4+ T cells relied on the Oncomine TCR Beta short-read assay. TCRdb fed the PCR reads into MiXCR, producing one record per CDR3 protein. This table holds about 12,000 distinct CDR3 sequences, around 20% found once. Which antigens these TCRs recognize remains unknown. Treatment of the sample: 10-day PBMC culture with coronavirus spike peptide pools or control peptides (ViraFEST assay). The material sequenced was CD4+ T cells from blood, cultured in vitro, taken before SARS-CoV-2 vaccination. These receptors were obtained from a human donor who received a COVID-19 vaccine.

The J gene is TRBJ2-1, the V gene TRBV27; 7 positions match TRBD2. The length of the CDR3 is 14 residues. Trimming at V came to 4 bases and at J to 6 bases, leaving 6 bases not matched to a gene. Germline V CDR1 and CDR2: MNHEY, SMNVEV (reference sequence). The CDR3 bases are TGTGCCAGCAGTTCGAGCGGGGCTCGCAATGAGCAGTTCTTC. Protein: CASSSSGARNEQFF.

The chain employs TRBV7-2 and TRBJ1-3; D is unclear. Germline loops: CDR1 SGHTA, CDR2 FQGNSA. Trimming removed 3 bases at V and 2 bases at J, with 8 bases between. The CDR3 runs to 14 residues. The CDR3 DNA follows: TGTGCCAGCAGCTTTGGCAGCCCTGGAAACACCATATATTTT. It encodes CASSFGSPGNTIYF. The variable domain in full, completed from reference TRBV7-2 and TRBJ1-3, reads GAGVSQSPSNKVTEKGKDVELRCDPISGHTALYWYRQSLGQGLEFLIYFQGNSAPDKSGLPSDRFSAERTGGSVSTLTIQRTQQEDSAVYLCASSFGSPGNTIYFGEGSWLTVV.

The chain uses TRBV12-3 or TRBV12-4 and TRBJ1-6; D gene uncertain. Trimming took off 6 bases at V and 0 bases at J, with 9 bases between the two ends. This CDR3 spans 15 amino acids. CDR3 amino acids: CASRSSNSYNSPLHF. CDR3 bases: TGTGCCAGCAGGTCTTCTAACTCCTATAATTCACCCCTCCACTTT.

This sequence joins TRBV5-1 and TRBJ2-5; the match to TRBD2 covers 10 bases. Germline V gene lookup returns CDR1 SGHRS and CDR2 YFSETQ. V was clipped by 3 bases and J by 5 bases; unmatched bases: 7. The CDR3 is made up of 15 amino acids. CDR3 sequence reads: CASSSSGGVYETQYF. CDR3 DNA: TGCGCCAGCAGCTCCAGCGGGGGGGTCTACGAGACCCAGTACTTC. Full variable domain (missing parts from reference TRBV5-1 and TRBJ2-5): KAGVTQTPRYLIKTRGQQVTLSCSPISGHRSVSWYQQTPGQGLQFLFEYFSETQRNKGNFPGRFSGRQFSNSRSEMNVSTLELGDSALYLCASSSSGGVYETQYFGPGTRLLVL.

This clonotype showed up just a few times. This chain links TRBV7-3 with TRBJ2-5, with a possible D match to TRBD1 (5 bases). V lost 6 bases and J lost 5, with 13 bases in between. Germline-derived CDR1 and CDR2 are SGHTA and FQGTGA. This CDR3 has 13 residues. The CDR3 spells CASSRTSGETQYF. The CDR3 nucleotides read TGTGCCAGCAGTAGGACATCCGGGGAGACCCAGTACTTC.

This clonotype was seen more than once but under ten times. The chain carries TRBV20-1 and TRBJ2-3; 10 bases are shared with TRBD1. The V gene end was trimmed by 3 bases and the J gene end by 8 bases; junction bases not matched to a gene: 14. Germline loops: CDR1 DFQATT, CDR2 SNEGSKA (reference sequence). The CDR3 consists of 16 residues. CDR3 loop: CSASGDRGNERVTQYF. The CDR3 DNA sequence: TGCAGTGCTAGTGGGGACAGGGGAAACGAGCGTGTTACGCAGTATTTT.

This clonotype has only a few counts. V usage is TRBV10-1 and J usage is TRBJ2-1; 8 nucleotides align to TRBD1. Germline CDR1 WNHNN, CDR2 SYGVQD (reference sequence). The CDR3 sequence is 15 residues long. V dropped 3 bases and J dropped 0; count of bases not matched to a gene: 1. The CDR3 spells CASSDGQGSYNEQFF. DNA of the CDR3: TGCGCCAGCAGTGATGGACAGGGCTCCTACAATGAGCAGTTCTTC.

This clonotype was picked up a small number of times. V is TRBV29-1 and J is TRBJ2-3; possible D gene TRBD2, 6 bases. The germline V gene has CDR1 SQVTM and CDR2 ANQGSEA. V was clipped by 0 bases and J by 4 bases, with 8 bases between them. The CDR3 contains 13 residues. In DNA, the CDR3 is TGCAGCGTTGAAGAGGGGGGACCAGATACGCAGTATTTT. Translation gives CSVEEGGPDTQYF.

Comments on this clonotype: Possible read error: a much larger clone is one base away. It is likely a read error, because the conserved phenylalanine at the end of the CDR3 is missing. Here the CDR3 reads CASRSSGGTGELFY. The DNA for the CDR3 is TGTGCCAGCAGGTCGAGCGGGGGCACCGGGGAGCTGTTTTAT. The chain recombines TRBV7-6 with TRBJ2-2; 8 bases align to TRBD2. CDR3 length: 14 residues. Germline values: CDR1 SGHVS, CDR2 FNYEAQ. The ends lost 6 bases at V and 4 bases at J; junction bases unmatched: 4.

This clonotype was seen a handful of times. This chain connects TRBV24-1 to TRBJ1-2; the match to TRBD1 covers 7 bases. Germline V gives CDR1 KGHDR, CDR2 SFDVKD. The CDR3 runs 12 residues. V gave up 9 bases and J gave up 7 bases; unmatched junction bases: 7. DNA for the CDR3: TGTGCCACCGATACAGGGGTTGGTGGCTACACCTTC. It translates to CATDTGVGGYTF.

This clonotype has a handful of counts. The DNA is left out, because the CDR3 cannot be placed on it with certainty; the CDR3 is given as TCRdb lists it. The chain combines TRBV21-1 with TRBJ1-1; the DNA was not compared with TRBD1, the D call given in the table. TRBV21-1 is shown as a pseudogene. The CDR3 has 20 residues if both end residues are counted. CDR3 residues: CASSKGSDQWGRGSDTEAFF.

Notes on this clonotype: Being one base from a much bigger clone, this may be a read error. As the CDR3 is not closed by the conserved phenylalanine or tryptophan, this likely results from a read error. The chain employs TRBV10-3 and TRBJ1-2; D uncertain. CDR3 length: 15 residues. Looked up from germline, CDR1 is ENHRY and CDR2 is SYGVKD. Trimming took off 6 bases at V and 7 bases at J, with 21 bases between the two ends. The CDR3 DNA sequence: TGTGCCATCAGCCCAATTACCGGGCCCCATTTTGGCTACACCATC. Translation gives CAISPITGPHFGYTI.

The chain has TRBV7-8 and TRBJ1-1, with a tentative D call TRBD1 (5 bases). In germline, CDR1 is SGHVS, CDR2 FQNEAQ. The CDR3 totals 15 residues. V lost 0 bases, J lost 1 base, and 9 bases lay in between. The CDR3 loop is CASSLAGTGNTEAFF. The CDR3 DNA is TGTGCCAGCAGCTTAGCGGGGACGGGGAACACTGAAGCTTTCTTT.

This clonotype was seen a few times. The chain recombines TRBV6-1 with TRBJ1-2, with 9 bases aligning to TRBD1. The ends lost 6 bases at V and 9 bases at J; junction bases unmatched: 14. Germline CDR1 is MNHNS and CDR2 is SASEGT. This CDR3 contains 15 residues. The CDR3 is CASRSGQGGGSRYTF. The CDR3 DNA is TGTGCCAGCAGGTCGGGACAGGGTGGAGGCAGTCGCTACACCTTC.

The table lists this clonotype with a few counts. The chain is built from TRBV6-1 and TRBJ2-4; TRBD1 matches 7 bases. V shed 8 bases and J 8 bases; nucleotides not matched to a gene: 9. CDR1 and CDR2 (germline): MNHNS, SASEGT. This CDR3 is 13 amino acids long. This CDR3 is CASDRVSTDIQYF. As DNA, the CDR3 is TGTGCCAGCGACAGGGTATCGACGGACATTCAGTACTTC.